This T cell receptor beta chain was documented in a study of blood T cell repertoires in COVID-19. Background on the study: The samples span acute and convalescent COVID-19 from the United States, Italy and Spain. PBMCs, B-cell-depleted T cells, or T cells provided the cDNA or gDNA that made up the material.

This CDR3 is 16 amino acids long. CDR1 is LNHDA and CDR2 is SQIVND in the germline V gene (reference sequence). The V end was cut by 5 bases, the J end by 0 bases, with 17 bases between. In the study's own analysis: How many nucleated cells were present was estimated from reference gene primer amplification. The data were produced by immunoSEQ multiplex PCR, yet TCRdb's version contains in-frame clones alone and is incomplete. That table is the source of V, J and clone size, and D and trimming were worked out from the DNA. The table has about 160,000 clones, roughly 73% seen once; the top ten hold approximately 2.8%.

V usage is TRBV19 and J usage is TRBJ2-7; D perhaps matches TRBD1 (6 bases). The receptor was isolated from a man aged 65 to 79 with acute or convalescent COVID-19. Source material: peripheral blood. The CDR3 coding sequence is TGTGCCAGTAGTCCCCGGACAGCCATAAGCTCCTACGAGCAGTACTTC. Its translation is CASSPRTAISSYEQYF. Full variable domain (rest looked up from reference TRBV19 and TRBJ2-7): DGGITQSPKYLFRKEGQNVTLSCEQNLNHDAMYWYRQDPGQGLRLIYYSQIVNDFQKGDIAEGYSVSREKKESFPLTVTSAQKNPTAFYLCASSPRTAISSYEQYFGPGTRLTVT.